This T cell receptor beta chain was retrieved from a study of OX40 agonist ivuxolimab in advanced cancers. TCRdb's copy holds only in-frame clones and misses some; the assay was immunoSEQ multiplex PCR. The sample contains 75,000 to 90,000 clones, just under 90% of which appear only once. Baseline was the first blood sampling point, followed by cycle 4 day 1 and cycle 7 day 1. This CDR3 is built from 16 residues. V lost 0 bases, J lost 5 bases, and 16 bases lay in between. Germline lookup yields CDR1 LNHDA and CDR2 SQIVND (reference sequence). V and J are TRBV19 and TRBJ2-5; tentatively, D is TRBD2 (6 bases). This clonotype was sampled from an adult with an advanced solid tumor such as melanoma, head and neck, liver or kidney cancer. Sample: CD4+ or CD8+ T cells sorted from blood, taken in a trial of the OX40 agonist ivuxolimab. CDR3 loop: CASSIDHGTGVETQYF. In nucleotides, the CDR3 is TGTGCCAGTAGTATAGATCATGGGACGGGGGTCGAGACCCAGTACTTC.